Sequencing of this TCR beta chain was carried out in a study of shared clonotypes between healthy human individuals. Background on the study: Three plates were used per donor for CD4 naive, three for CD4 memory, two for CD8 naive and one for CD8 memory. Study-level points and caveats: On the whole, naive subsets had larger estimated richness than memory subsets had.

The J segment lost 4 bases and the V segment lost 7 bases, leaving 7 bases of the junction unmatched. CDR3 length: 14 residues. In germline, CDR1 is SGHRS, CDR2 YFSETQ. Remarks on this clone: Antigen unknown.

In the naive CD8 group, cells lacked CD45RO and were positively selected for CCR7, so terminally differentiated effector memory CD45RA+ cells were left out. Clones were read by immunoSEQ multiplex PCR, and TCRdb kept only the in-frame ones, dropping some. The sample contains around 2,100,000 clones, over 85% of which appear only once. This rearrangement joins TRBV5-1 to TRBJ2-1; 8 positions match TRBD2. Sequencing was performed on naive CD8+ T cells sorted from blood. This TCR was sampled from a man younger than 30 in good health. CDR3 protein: CASSPGGAYNEQFF. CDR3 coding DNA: TGCGCCAGCTCCCCGGGGGGGGCTTACAATGAGCAGTTCTTC.